Listed below are T cell receptor beta chains from one sample, sequenced in a study of T cell responses to AZD1222 COVID-19 vaccine. Sequencing used immunoSEQ multiplex PCR; TCRdb keeps in-frame clones, though not all of them. The sample records some 96,000 clones, approximately 90% being singletons. The sequences come from peripheral blood, collected on day 0 of AZD1222 vaccination. These receptors were obtained from an adult in good health. CDR3s include the opening cysteine and the closing phenylalanine or tryptophan. Each record gives: clone size, J gene, D gene, V gene, CDR3 DNA, CDR3 protein. The D gene is left open where the match is weak. Size tells how often a clone was seen (once, few, many) or the class of an expanded clone, and some rows leave it out.

.	TRBJ1-5	TRBD1	TRBV7-8	TGTGCCAGCAGCCTTCTGACAGGGGACAATCAGCCCCAGCATTTT	CASSLLTGDNQPQHF
.	TRBJ1-3	.	TRBV19	TGTGCCAGTAGGACGGCGGCAGGGGCTGGAAACACCATATATTTT	CASRTAAGAGNTIYF
.	TRBJ2-3	TRBD2	TRBV27	TGTGCCAGCAGTTTATCTTTCGCCCTACTAGCGGGGGGGGGTCCCACAGATACGCAGTATTTT	CASSLSFALLAGGGPTDTQYF
.	TRBJ1-6	TRBD1	TRBV6-5	TGTGCCAGCAGTTGGGACAGTAATTCACCCCTCCACTTT	CASSWDSNSPLHF
.	TRBJ1-6	.	TRBV30	TGTGCCTGCACCAGGGATCGGCCACCCCTCCACTTT	CACTRDRPPLHF
.	TRBJ1-5	.	TRBV2	TGTGCCAGCAGCCCCCGTAGCAATCAGCCCCAGCATTTT	CASSPRSNQPQHF
.	TRBJ2-7	TRBD1	TRBV25-1	TGTGCCAGCGAACCCTTCTCCGGGACAGGGTACGAGCAGTACTTC	CASEPFSGTGYEQYF
.	TRBJ2-7	TRBD1	TRBV7-2	TGTGCCAGCAGCCTAGAAGGGACAGTTGCCGAGCAGTACTTC	CASSLEGTVAEQYF
.	TRBJ1-1	.	TRBV6-5	TGTGCCAGCACCAACAACGGGTGGTACACTGAAGCTTTCTTT	CASTNNGWYTEAFF
.	TRBJ2-1	TRBD2	TRBV30	TGTGCCTGGAGTGGTGGAGCGGGGTACAATGAGCAGTTCTTC	CAWSGGAGYNEQFF
.	TRBJ2-1	.	TRBV6-4	TGTGCCAGCAGTCTTAGGATACTTCACGGTGAGCAGTTCTTC	CASSLRILHGEQFF
.	TRBJ2-5	TRBD1	TRBV5-1	TGCGCCAGCTACCGGGACAGGGGGGTTGGTGAGACCCAGTACTTC	CASYRDRGVGETQYF
.	TRBJ2-1	.	TRBV1	TGCACCAGCAGCCCGCCTTCCTACAATGAGCAGTTCTTC	CTSSPPSYNEQFF
.	TRBJ2-7	.	TRBV5-6	TGTGCCAGCAGCCCAAGACCGTTTTACGAGCAGTACTTC	CASSPRPFYEQYF
.	TRBJ2-3	.	TRBV5-6	TGTGCCAGCAGCTTATTGGGGACAGATACGCAGTATTTT	CASSLLGTDTQYF
.	TRBJ1-2	.	TRBV11-2	TGTGCCAGCAGCTTAGTCCGGGACGGCGGCTACACCTTC	CASSLVRDGGYTF
.	TRBJ2-7	.	TRBV7-9	TGTGCCAGCATGGAGAGTACCCACTACGAGCAGTACTTC	CASMESTHYEQYF
.	TRBJ1-6	TRBD1	TRBV10-3	TGTGCCATCACGGACAGGGGGAATTCACCCCTCCACTTT	CAITDRGNSPLHF
.	TRBJ1-2	.	TRBV7-2	TGTGCCAGCAGCACCGAGACAGCACACTATGGCTACACCTTC	CASSTETAHYGYTF
.	TRBJ1-2	.	TRBV27	TGTGCCAGCAGTTTATCGCGAGGGGAGGGGTTTCATGGCTACACCTTC	CASSLSRGEGFHGYTF
.	TRBJ1-2	.	TRBV30	TGTGCCTGGAGGGTACAGACAGCCCCCTCCAGGGGCTACACCTTC	CAWRVQTAPSRGYTF
.	TRBJ1-4	.	TRBV15	TGTGCCACCAGCAACCGAGCAACTAATGAAAAACTGTTTTTT	CATSNRATNEKLFF
.	TRBJ2-7	TRBD1	TRBV11-3	TGTGCCAGCAGCCCGGACAGGTCGAGAGAGCAGTACTTC	CASSPDRSREQYF
.	TRBJ1-1	TRBD1	TRBV29-1	TGCAGCGTTGAGAGGGGGCTTTGGGACACTGAAGCTTTCTTT	CSVERGLWDTEAFF
.	TRBJ1-3	TRBD1	TRBV30	TGTGCCTGGAATACCGACAGGGGAACTGGAAACACCATATATTTT	CAWNTDRGTGNTIYF
once	TRBJ2-1	.	TRBV4-1	TGCGCCAGCAGCCAGGAATCGGGACAATCCTACAATGAGCAGTTCTTC	CASSQESGQSYNEQFF
.	TRBJ1-4	.	TRBV5-1	TGCGCCAGCAGCTTGTTGACAGAAGATGAAAAACTGTTTTTT	CASSLLTEDEKLFF